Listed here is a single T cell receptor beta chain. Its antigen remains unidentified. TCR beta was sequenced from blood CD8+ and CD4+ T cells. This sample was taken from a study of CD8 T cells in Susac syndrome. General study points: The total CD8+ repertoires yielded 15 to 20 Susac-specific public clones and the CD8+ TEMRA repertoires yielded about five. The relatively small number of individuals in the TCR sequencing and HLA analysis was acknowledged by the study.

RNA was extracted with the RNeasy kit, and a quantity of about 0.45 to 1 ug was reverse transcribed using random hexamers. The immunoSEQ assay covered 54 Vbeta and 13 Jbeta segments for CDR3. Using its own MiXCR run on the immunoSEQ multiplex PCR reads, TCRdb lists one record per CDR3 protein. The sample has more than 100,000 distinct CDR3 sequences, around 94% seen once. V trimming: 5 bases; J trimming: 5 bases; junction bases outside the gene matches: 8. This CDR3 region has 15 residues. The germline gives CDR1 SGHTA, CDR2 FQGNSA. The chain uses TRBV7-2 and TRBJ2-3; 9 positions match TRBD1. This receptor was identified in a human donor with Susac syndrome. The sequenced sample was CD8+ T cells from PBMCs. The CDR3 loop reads CASSQGQGSGDTQYF. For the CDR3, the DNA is TGTGCCAGCAGCCAAGGACAGGGGAGCGGAGATACGCAGTATTTT. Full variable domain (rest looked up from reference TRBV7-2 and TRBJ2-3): GAGVSQSPSNKVTEKGKDVELRCDPISGHTALYWYRQSLGQGLEFLIYFQGNSAPDKSGLPSDRFSAERTGGSVSTLTIQRTQQEDSAVYLCASSQGQGSGDTQYFGPGTRLTVL.